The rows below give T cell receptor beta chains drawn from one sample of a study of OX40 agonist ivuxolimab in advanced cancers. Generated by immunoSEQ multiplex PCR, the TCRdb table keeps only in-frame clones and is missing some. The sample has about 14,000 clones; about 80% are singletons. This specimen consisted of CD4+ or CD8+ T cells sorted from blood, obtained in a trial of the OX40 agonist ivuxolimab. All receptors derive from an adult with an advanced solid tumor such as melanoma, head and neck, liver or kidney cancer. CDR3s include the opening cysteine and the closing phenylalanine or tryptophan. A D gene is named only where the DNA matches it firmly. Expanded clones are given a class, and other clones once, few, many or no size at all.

cdr3_nt: TGTGCCAGCAGTTACTGGGCTAGCTTACCCTCCTACGAGCAGTACTTC
cdr3_aa: CASSYWASLPSYEQYF
v_call: TRBV6-5
clone_size: .
j_call: TRBJ2-7
d_call: .

cdr3_nt: TGTGCCAGCAGCTTCTCACCGAACAATGAGCAGTTCTTC
cdr3_aa: CASSFSPNNEQFF
v_call: TRBV5-4
clone_size: .
j_call: TRBJ2-1
d_call: .

cdr3_nt: TGTGCCAGCAGCCCTCAGGGGGCCAACTATGGCTACACCTTC
cdr3_aa: CASSPQGANYGYTF
v_call: TRBV11-2
clone_size: once
j_call: TRBJ1-2
d_call: TRBD1

cdr3_nt: TGTGCCAGCAGCTGGTACAGGGGCGAGCAGTACTTC
cdr3_aa: CASSWYRGEQYF
v_call: TRBV5-4
clone_size: .
j_call: TRBJ2-7
d_call: TRBD1

cdr3_nt: TGTGCCAGCAGCGATACCCGGGGTGTGGAGCCCCCCTACGAGCAGTACTTC
cdr3_aa: CASSDTRGVEPPYEQYF
v_call: TRBV7-9
clone_size: .
j_call: TRBJ2-7
d_call: .

cdr3_nt: TGTGCCAGCAGTTTGGTCCTAGTGGTGGCGGACACCGGGGAGCTGTTTTTT
cdr3_aa: CASSLVLVVADTGELFF
v_call: TRBV28
clone_size: .
j_call: TRBJ2-2
d_call: .

cdr3_nt: TGTGCCAGCAGCTGGCGGGACACCTACTACGAGCAGTACTTC
cdr3_aa: CASSWRDTYYEQYF
v_call: TRBV5-6
clone_size: .
j_call: TRBJ2-7
d_call: .

cdr3_nt: TGTGCCAGCAGCCAGTCAGGTCTACACGAGCAGTACTTC
cdr3_aa: CASSQSGLHEQYF
v_call: TRBV4-2
clone_size: few
j_call: TRBJ2-7
d_call: .

cdr3_nt: TGTGCCAGCAGTTACGGACAGGGGGCACGAGAGACCCAGTACTTC
cdr3_aa: CASSYGQGARETQYF
v_call: TRBV6-5
clone_size: .
j_call: TRBJ2-5
d_call: TRBD1

cdr3_nt: TGTGCCAGCCGAGACAGGTTCGACAATGAGCAGTTCTTC
cdr3_aa: CASRDRFDNEQFF
v_call: TRBV9
clone_size: .
j_call: TRBJ2-1
d_call: .

cdr3_nt: TGTGCCAGCAGAATCTCAGGGACCCTTAACACTGAAGCTTTCTTT
cdr3_aa: CASRISGTLNTEAFF
v_call: TRBV27
clone_size: .
j_call: TRBJ1-1
d_call: .

cdr3_nt: TGTGCCAGCAGCACTAGCGGGAGGGGTAATGAGCAGTTCTTC
cdr3_aa: CASSTSGRGNEQFF
v_call: TRBV7-3
clone_size: .
j_call: TRBJ2-1
d_call: TRBD2

cdr3_nt: TGTGCCAGCAGCGTAGGGGAACTAGCGGTTAGCACAGATACGCAGTATTTT
cdr3_aa: CASSVGELAVSTDTQYF
v_call: TRBV9
clone_size: few
j_call: TRBJ2-3
d_call: TRBD2

cdr3_nt: TGTGCCAGCAGGGACAGGGGCGACGTGACGGGAGAGCAGTACTTC
cdr3_aa: CASRDRGDVTGEQYF
v_call: TRBV6-6
clone_size: few
j_call: TRBJ2-7
d_call: TRBD1

cdr3_nt: TGTGCCATCAGTGGTAACCTGAACACTGAAGCTTTCTTT
cdr3_aa: CAISGNLNTEAFF
v_call: TRBV10-3
clone_size: .
j_call: TRBJ1-1
d_call: .

cdr3_nt: TGTGCCAGCAGATCACTAGCGGGAGATTTATACAATGAGCAGTTCTTC
cdr3_aa: CASRSLAGDLYNEQFF
v_call: TRBV27
clone_size: .
j_call: TRBJ2-1
d_call: TRBD2

cdr3_nt: TGTGCCAGCAGTTCGGACAGAAATGAGCAGTTCTTC
cdr3_aa: CASSSDRNEQFF
v_call: TRBV7-9
clone_size: .
j_call: TRBJ2-1
d_call: .

cdr3_nt: TGTGCCAGCAGCGGACTCGGGAGACGTGAGCCCCAGCATTTT
cdr3_aa: CASSGLGRREPQHF
v_call: TRBV28
clone_size: .
j_call: TRBJ1-5
d_call: .

cdr3_nt: TGTGCCAGCAGCGCTAGCGGGAGGTCCTACAATGAGCAGTTCTTC
cdr3_aa: CASSASGRSYNEQFF
v_call: TRBV9
clone_size: .
j_call: TRBJ2-1
d_call: TRBD2

cdr3_nt: TGTGCCAGCAGTCCGCGACTAGCGAACACCGGGGAGCTGTTTTTT
cdr3_aa: CASSPRLANTGELFF
v_call: TRBV28
clone_size: .
j_call: TRBJ2-2
d_call: .

cdr3_nt: TGTGCCAGCAGTGTTAGCGACACAGATACGCAGTATTTT
cdr3_aa: CASSVSDTDTQYF
v_call: TRBV6-4
clone_size: .
j_call: TRBJ2-3
d_call: .

cdr3_nt: TGCGCCAGCAGCTTCGGGACTAGCAATGAGCAGTTCTTC
cdr3_aa: CASSFGTSNEQFF
v_call: TRBV5-1
clone_size: .
j_call: TRBJ2-1
d_call: TRBD2

cdr3_nt: TGTGCCACCAGCAGAGAGGGGCGTTCGGACGAGCAGTACTTC
cdr3_aa: CATSREGRSDEQYF
v_call: TRBV15
clone_size: .
j_call: TRBJ2-7
d_call: .